This entry concerns a single TCR beta chain. Its antigen remains unknown. This specimen belongs to a study of cytomegalovirus exposure and HLA in healthy donors. The study, taken as a whole, reports: A cluster of highly shared sequence variants was likely a sequencing artifact. Presence/absence comparisons presumed near-even sequencing depth among donors.

CDR3 length equals 15 residues. Between the trimmed V and J ends, which lost 7 bases and 0 bases, there was a span of 15 bases. The germline CDR1 and CDR2 sequences are MNHNS and SASEGT. Primers included in the PCR were 60 Vbeta and 13 Jbeta primers. The protocol was immunoSEQ multiplex PCR, while the TCRdb copy is restricted to in-frame clones and leaves out a portion. The table lists approximately 82,000 clones. V usage is TRBV6-1 and J usage is TRBJ1-2; D is possibly TRBD1 (6 bases). The clonotype comes from a woman in her fifties or sixties in good health and CMV-seronegative. Source material: PBMCs. CDR3 amino acids: CASTPDRPTNYGYTF. The CDR3 coding sequence is TGTGCCAGCACCCCCGACAGGCCAACTAACTATGGCTACACCTTC.